This is a list of T cell receptor beta chains from one sample in a study of shared clonotypes between healthy human individuals. This table comes from immunoSEQ multiplex PCR, and its TCRdb copy is limited to in-frame clones, with some not included. Here the sample spans about 1,800,000 clones, approximately 94% being singletons. Sequencing was carried out using naive CD8+ T cells sorted from blood. The receptors derive from a man younger than 30 in good health. The conserved cysteine and the conserved F or W are not part of the CDR3 here. A D gene is named only where the DNA matches it firmly.

ASSLHRGSNQPQH	13	TRBV28	TRBD1	TRBJ1-5
ASREGTSGSMYEQY	14	TRBV27	TRBD2	TRBJ2-7
SYLRGGEAF	9	TRBV29-1	NA	TRBJ1-1
ASSYSTNNEQF	11	TRBV6-6	NA	TRBJ2-1
ASSHGNTYEQY	11	TRBV5-5	NA	TRBJ2-7
AWANPYEQY	9	TRBV30	NA	TRBJ2-7
ASSLDRTFGNTIY	13	TRBV11-2	NA	TRBJ1-3
ASSADRGYEQY	11	TRBV6-6	TRBD1	TRBJ2-7
ASSWTSGVDEQF	12	TRBV4-1	TRBD2	TRBJ2-1
ASSPLELAGGPNGELF	16	TRBV5-4	TRBD2	TRBJ2-2
ASSFDQGGTEAF	12	TRBV4-1	TRBD1	TRBJ1-1
ASSWQGGQETQY	12	TRBV10-2	NA	TRBJ2-5
ASSETAAAYTDTQY	14	TRBV2	NA	TRBJ2-3
ASSPSGNYGYT	11	TRBV28	NA	TRBJ1-2
ASSYSGGSPGETQY	14	TRBV6-6	TRBD2	TRBJ2-5
ASSLAGQGNTEAF	13	TRBV7-9	TRBD1	TRBJ1-1
ASSEPGTGRDYGYT	14	TRBV6-1	TRBD1	TRBJ1-2
ASTQSGSGEQY	11	TRBV4-1	TRBD2	TRBJ2-7
ASSFQRESHWGQY	13	TRBV5-1	TRBD2	TRBJ2-5
ASSIEGYRGDEKLF	14	TRBV19	TRBD1	TRBJ1-4
ASSFHRLAGEHEQY	14	TRBV19	TRBD2	TRBJ2-7
ASRPSGVTQYGYT	13	TRBV28	NA	TRBJ1-2